The T cell receptor (beta chain) described here comes from a study of tumor-infiltrating lymphocytes in primary liver carcinoma. Germline values: CDR1 MGHRA, CDR2 YSYEKL. There are 16 residues in the CDR3. Total RNA amounting to roughly 0.5 ug was the source from which TCR beta cDNA was made with a constant-region primer. ARM-PCR was slightly modified, and three nested multiplex PCR rounds with it gave rise to the TCR beta libraries. Rounds one and two of PCR, each of 9 to 11 cycles, were primed with TRBV1-TRBV30 forward primers and a C-beta reverse primer. Using its own MiXCR run on the multiplex PCR reads, TCRdb lists one record per CDR3 protein. Of tens of thousands of distinct CDR3 sequences in the sample, approximately 71% were seen once. Taking about 20-31 mg of unsorted bulk tissue, the authors co-extracted RNA and DNA. Concerning this clonotype itself: Its ends do not fully match the called genes, so a read error is possible.

The chain links TRBV4-1 to TRBJ2-1, with no clear D. This sequence originates from a man aged 35-49 years with primary liver carcinoma and hepatitis B virus infection. The sample comprised tumor-adjacent normal liver tissue. In DNA form, the CDR3 reads TGCGCTAGCAGCCAAAAGTCAGCGACCCAATACAATGAGCAGTTCTTC. As protein: CASSQKSATQYNEQFF.